This T cell receptor beta chain was found in a study of monozygotic twins with inflammatory bowel disease. In preparing each TCR library, roughly 4,000 ng of total RNA was used. TCRdb re-called the 5' RACE reads and gives one entry per CDR3 protein, without DNA. The table for this sample gives around 40,000 distinct CDR3 sequences. This CDR3 is 13 amino acids long. Germline CDR1 reads GTSNPN; CDR2 reads SVGIG (reference sequence). A word on this clonotype: Antigen unknown.

Study-level findings and limits: In patient repertoires, differing immunosuppressive treatments may have added some variability. Similarity of repertoires did not differ between concordant and discordant twins, possibly from limited power.

The chain combines TRBV30 with TRBJ1-6; no DNA is available, so the TRBD1 call from TCRdb remains unchecked. This sequence was found in a human donor with ulcerative colitis or Crohn's disease, or a healthy co-twin of an affected twin (not recorded which). Material for sequencing was blood. Here the CDR3 reads CAWSRGLNSPLHF. Supplemented by reference TRBV30 and TRBJ1-6, the full variable domain reads SQTIHQWPATLVQPVGSPLSLECTVEGTSNPNLYWYRQAAGRGLQLLFYSVGIGQISSEVPQNLSASRPQDRQFILSSKKLLLSDSGFYLCAWSRGLNSPLHFGNGTRLTVT.